The present entry profiles one T cell receptor beta chain with its context. This clonotype was counted a few times. The antigen it binds to is not known. Base qualities are missing; no much larger clone stands one base away. TCR beta CDR3 regions were amplified from RNA transcripts. For the first round of RT-PCR on the TCR CDR3, the HTBI primer set was used together with the Qiagen OneStep RT-PCR kit. A second multiplex PCR round built the libraries, followed by size selection and purification. The libraries were sequenced on an Illumina HiSeq2000 using paired-end 100 bp reads. The paper's processing steps were these. Raw data were processed with SOAPnuke, discarding reads with adapters, uncalled bases, mean Phred below 15, or no exact constant-primer or identifier match. High-quality paired reads were merged with COPE v1.2.5, and unique nucleotide sequences were defined as clonotypes. MiTCR v1.1 was used to align the clonotypes against IMGT TRBV, TRBD and TRBJ reference segments. The analysis included only V-J combinations with a frequency above 0.0001, which together covered roughly 99% of the repertoires. The TCS score was defined as F50 (clonal expansion) divided by E x V (chaos), with BLOSUM62-based TCRdist calculated between CDR3 peptides within each V-J. Welch's t-statistics and random forest reduced around 550 V-J features to around 14, which were used in a naive Bayes classifier (R e1071). The public sequencing data were trimmed at Q25 with fastp and processed into clonotypes with MiXCR by TCRdb, which kept only in-frame beta chains. Rows merge per CDR3 protein into single entries with the most common DNA and genes. TCRdb's processing, not the study's, gives the V and J calls here. For this sample there are about 300,000 distinct CDR3 sequences; roughly 19% appear just once. The top ten constitute about 35% of the sample.

These data originate in a study of T cells in Graves' hyperthyroidism and ophthalmopathy (dated by TCRdb to the late 2010s). Notes on the research overall: Peripheral blood samples were taken at the time of initial diagnosis, prior to any treatment. In addition, the study compared T-cell repertoires in thyroid tissue and in blood from over 5 Graves' hyperthyroidism patients. The 100 or so discovery patients were divided at random into training and test sets in a 7:3 ratio. To identify TCR V-J signatures that set the groups apart, the researchers used a discovery cohort of 100 patients, made up of 40 to 45 with Graves' ophthalmopathy and about 59 with stable Graves' hyperthyroidism. Once sampling was done, hyperthyroidism patients were given methimazole at a starting dose of 30 mg daily, whereas ophthalmopathy patients were given high-dose intravenous methylprednisolone. TCR Vbeta CDR3 sequencing of around 130 peripheral blood samples (under 45 ophthalmopathy, 75 to 80 hyperthyroidism and roughly 17 progressor patients) is reported in the paper. An independent validation cohort of fewer than 20 hyperthyroidism patients and about 15 patients who later progressed to ophthalmopathy tested prospective prediction of ophthalmopathy.

Ophthalmopathy patients had moderately to severely active disease, Clinical Activity Score of at least 3, NOSPECS grade of at least 4, and duration under 3 months. Any patient with an uncontrolled infection, another autoimmune disease, pregnancy or lactation was excluded. Clinical symptoms, serum thyroxine and TRAb, thyroid ultrasound, and orbital computed tomography formed the basis for the diagnoses. PBMCs were separated from about 10 ml of fresh peripheral blood using Ficoll-Paque density gradient centrifugation. Trizol reagent was used to extract total RNA, and RNA quality was then checked on an Agilent 2100 Bioanalyzer. The germline V gene (reference sequence) sets CDR1 to SEHNR and CDR2 to FQNEAQ. From the cysteine through the phenylalanine, the CDR3 covers 14 amino acids. Just the 42-base CDR3 DNA is kept, in frame starting at base 1. At the junction V is shortened by 5 bases and J by 4 bases, with 13 bases in between.

What the study reported, not specific to this receptor: No statistical method was used to set the sample size in advance, and investigators knew the group allocation. Blood samples also contained most of the expanded thyroid clonotypes (frequency above 0.001), which suggests that blood repertoires may reflect thyroid immune responses. A 13 V-J signature model separated ophthalmopathy from stable hyperthyroidism, with around 90% sensitivity and about 81% specificity in cross-validation and 80%/75% in testing. During validation, the model predicted progression to ophthalmopathy a median of roughly 7.1 months ahead of onset, with almost 71% sensitivity and 72.22% specificity.

Sequencing input: blood. The origin of this receptor is a man in his forties or fifties with Graves' ophthalmopathy. This chain is built from TRBV7-9 and TRBJ2-3; the best D guess is TRBD1, with 5 bases matching. The CDR3 protein: CASSETGHSDTQYF. Read as DNA, the sequence is TGTGCCAGCAGCGAAACCGGACACTCAGATACGCAGTATTTT.